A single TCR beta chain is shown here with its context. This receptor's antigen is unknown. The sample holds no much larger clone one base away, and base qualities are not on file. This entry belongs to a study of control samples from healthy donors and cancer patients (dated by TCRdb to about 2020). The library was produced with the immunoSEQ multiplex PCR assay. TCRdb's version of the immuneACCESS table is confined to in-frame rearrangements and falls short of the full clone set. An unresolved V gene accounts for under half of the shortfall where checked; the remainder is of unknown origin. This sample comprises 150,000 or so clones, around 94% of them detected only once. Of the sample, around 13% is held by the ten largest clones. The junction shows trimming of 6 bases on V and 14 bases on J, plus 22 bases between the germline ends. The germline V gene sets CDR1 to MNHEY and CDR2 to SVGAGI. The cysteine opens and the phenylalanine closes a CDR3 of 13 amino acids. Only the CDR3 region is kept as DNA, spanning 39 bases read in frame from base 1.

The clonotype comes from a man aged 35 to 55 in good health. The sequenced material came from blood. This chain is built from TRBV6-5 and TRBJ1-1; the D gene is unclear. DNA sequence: TGTGCCAGCAGAACCCCGGGCCTCCCGATCCTCTTCTTT. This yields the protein CASRTPGLPILFF.